The T cell receptor (beta chain) described here comes from a study of T-cell memory formation after mild COVID-19 (dated by TCRdb to the early 2020s). At the level of the whole study: TCR sequence clusters from the two donors were found to be largely donor specific. In two donors, T-cell clones that expanded and contracted after mild COVID-19 were followed by sequencing TCRalpha and TCRbeta repertoires longitudinally. Two young, previously healthy adult volunteers, one female and one male, were included in the cohort. What the research found in general, with its limitations: Contracting CD4+ clones were found mainly in CM and EM memory subsets, while CD8+ clones were enriched in EMRA. The second-wave clones that peaked on day 37 were not confirmed to be SARS-CoV-2 specific. Clones that contracted from day 15 to 85 showed balanced CD4/CD8 phenotypes, whereas a second wave of clones that expanded from day 15 to 37 leaned towards CD4+. The detection of some responding clones in pre-infection memory suggests that pre-existing cross-reactive memory T cells joined the SARS-CoV-2 response. The study covered only two mild cases, and larger cohorts including severe cases with pre-infection samples were considered necessary.

Ficoll-Paque density gradient centrifugation was the method used to isolate PBMCs. This clonotype was recorded a few times. This clone's antigen is unknown. The junction differs from germline at one of its ends, possibly a read error. TCRdb shows the sequencer as Illumina NovaSeq 6000. TCRalpha and TCRbeta cDNA libraries were built by 5'RACE with constant-segment primers, adding sample barcodes and unique molecular identifiers. Trizol reagent was used to extract RNA from every sample. Library amplification was performed in two PCR steps, and a second sample barcode and Illumina TruSeq adapters were introduced in the second step. Libraries were sequenced on an Illumina NovaSeq with 2 x 150 bp paired-end reads. The authors' analysis ran thus. Reads were demultiplexed and collapsed into UMI-guided consensus sequences with migec v1.2.7. With mixcr v2.1.11, UMI consensuses were aligned to TRA and TRB V and J templates and assembled into clonotypes. Clonotypes were classified as expanded or contracted when called significant by both edgeR and NoisET, with noise models trained on biological replicates. For edgeR calls, the thresholds were a false discovery rate-adjusted p below 0.01 and a log2 fold-change of 1. As an exploratory analysis of dynamics, max-normalized trajectories of the 1000 most abundant clonotypes were examined by PCA with hierarchical clustering. Separately sequenced CD4+ and CD8+ repertoires were used to assign a CD4 or CD8 phenotype to each responding clone. Using fastp at Q25 and MiXCR, TCRdb reprocessed the public reads and kept productive beta chains. Entries are consolidated by CDR3 protein sequence, retaining the most common genes and DNA. The authors' filters were not applied to this entry. The table for this sample lists hundreds of thousands of distinct CDR3 sequences; 20% to 25% of them were counted only once. The top ten clonotypes cover approximately 12% of the sample.

The CDR3 runs 16 residues from the cysteine to the phenylalanine. Of the read, only the CDR3 DNA is kept; its 48 bases are in frame from base 1. The germline V gene (reference sequence) gives CDR1 as SSHAT and CDR2 as FNYEAQ. This chain joins TRBV7-7 to TRBJ2-5; 14 of the junction bases match TRBD2. Material: PBMCs or a T cell subset sorted from them (not recorded which). The TCR originated in an adult woman who had mild COVID-19 (a few samples of this study predate the infection). The sample titles of this study are shuffled in the database, so cell type and time point are left out; the donor was told from shared clones. The nucleotide sequence is given as TGTGCTAGCAGCTCAGGGACTAGCGGGAGTTGGGAGACCCAGTACTTC. It translates as CASSSGTSGSWETQYF.